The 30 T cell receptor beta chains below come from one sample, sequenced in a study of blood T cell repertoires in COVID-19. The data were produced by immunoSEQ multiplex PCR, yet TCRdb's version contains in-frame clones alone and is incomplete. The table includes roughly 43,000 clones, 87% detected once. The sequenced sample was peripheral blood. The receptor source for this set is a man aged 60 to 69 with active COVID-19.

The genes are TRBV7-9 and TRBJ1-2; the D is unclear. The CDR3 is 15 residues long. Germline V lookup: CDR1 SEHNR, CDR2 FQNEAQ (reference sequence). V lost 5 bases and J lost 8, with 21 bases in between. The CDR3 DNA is TGTGCCAGCAGCCTGAGCTCGGGGTTTATAGGGGGCTACACCTTC. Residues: CASSLSSGFIGGYTF.

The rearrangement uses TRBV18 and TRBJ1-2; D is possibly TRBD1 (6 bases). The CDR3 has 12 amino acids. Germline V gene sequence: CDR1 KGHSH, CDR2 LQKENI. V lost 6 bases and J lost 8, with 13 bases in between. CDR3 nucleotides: TGTGCCAGCTCGCCCACAGGGCGCGGCTACACCTTC. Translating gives CASSPTGRGYTF.

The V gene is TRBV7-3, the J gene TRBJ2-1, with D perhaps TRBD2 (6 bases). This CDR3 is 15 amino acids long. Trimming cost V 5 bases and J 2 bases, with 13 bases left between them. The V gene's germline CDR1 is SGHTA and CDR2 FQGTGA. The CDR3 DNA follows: TGTGCCAGCAGCGGCGGGGCAGGAACCTACAATGAGCAGTTCTTC. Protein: CASSGGAGTYNEQFF.

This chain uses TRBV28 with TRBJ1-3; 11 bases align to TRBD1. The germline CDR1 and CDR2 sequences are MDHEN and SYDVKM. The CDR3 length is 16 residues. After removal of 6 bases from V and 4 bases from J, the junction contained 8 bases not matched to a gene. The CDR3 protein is CASSRGTGGRGNTIYF. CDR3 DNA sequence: TGTGCCAGCAGCAGAGGGACAGGGGGGAGAGGAAACACCATATATTTT.

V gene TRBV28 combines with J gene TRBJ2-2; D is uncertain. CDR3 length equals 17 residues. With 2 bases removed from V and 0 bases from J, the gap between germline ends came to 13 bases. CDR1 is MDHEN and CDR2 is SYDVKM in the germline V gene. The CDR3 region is CASSLGLGYANTGELFF. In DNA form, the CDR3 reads TGTGCCAGCAGTTTAGGCCTCGGGTACGCGAACACCGGGGAGCTGTTTTTT.

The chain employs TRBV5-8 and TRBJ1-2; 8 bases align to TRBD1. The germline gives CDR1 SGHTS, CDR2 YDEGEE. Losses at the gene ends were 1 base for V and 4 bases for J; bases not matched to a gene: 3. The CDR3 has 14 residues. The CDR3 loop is CASSLQGAGYGYTF. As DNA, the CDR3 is TGTGCCAGCAGCTTGCAGGGGGCCGGCTATGGCTACACCTTC.

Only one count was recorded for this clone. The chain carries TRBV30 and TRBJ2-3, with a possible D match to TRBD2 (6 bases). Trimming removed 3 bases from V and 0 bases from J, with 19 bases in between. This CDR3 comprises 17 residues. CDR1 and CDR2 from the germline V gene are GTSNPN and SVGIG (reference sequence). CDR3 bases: TGTGCCTGGAGGGAACCGAAAGCGCGGGGAAGCACAGATACGCAGTATTTT. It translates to CAWREPKARGSTDTQYF.

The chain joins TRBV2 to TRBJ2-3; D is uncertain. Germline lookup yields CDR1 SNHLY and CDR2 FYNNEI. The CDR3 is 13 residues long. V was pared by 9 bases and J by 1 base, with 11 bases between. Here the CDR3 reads CASTVARTDTQYF. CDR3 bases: TGTGCCAGTACGGTCGCCCGCACAGATACGCAGTATTTT.

The CDR3 loop is CASSRTSGSSYEQYF. CDR3 in DNA: TGTGCCAGCAGCCGGACTAGCGGGAGTTCCTACGAGCAGTACTTC. This chain uses TRBV7-3 with TRBJ2-7; 13 bases map to TRBD2. This CDR3 has 15 residues. V shed 5 bases and J 1 base; nucleotides not matched to a gene: 2. CDR1 is SGHTA, CDR2 FQGTGA, per germline.

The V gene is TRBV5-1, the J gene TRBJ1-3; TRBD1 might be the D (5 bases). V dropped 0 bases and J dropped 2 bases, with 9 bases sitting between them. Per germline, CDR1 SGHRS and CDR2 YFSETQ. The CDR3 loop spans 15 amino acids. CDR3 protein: CASSLESGTGNTIYF. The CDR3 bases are TGCGCCAGCAGCTTGGAGTCAGGGACTGGAAACACCATATATTTT.

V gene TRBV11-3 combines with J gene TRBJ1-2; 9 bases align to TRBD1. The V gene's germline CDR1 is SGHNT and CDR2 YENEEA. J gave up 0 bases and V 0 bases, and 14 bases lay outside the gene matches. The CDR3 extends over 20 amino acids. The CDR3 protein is CASSLERLVGTGSPNYGYTF. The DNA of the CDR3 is TGTGCCAGCAGCTTAGAAAGACTTGTCGGGACAGGGTCGCCTAACTATGGCTACACCTTC. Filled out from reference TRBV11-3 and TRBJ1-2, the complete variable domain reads EAGVVQSPRYKIIEKKQPVAFWCNPISGHNTLYWYLQNLGQGPELLIRYENEEAVDDSQLPKDRFSAERLKGVDSTLKIQPAELGDSAVYLCASSLERLVGTGSPNYGYTFGSGTRLTVV.

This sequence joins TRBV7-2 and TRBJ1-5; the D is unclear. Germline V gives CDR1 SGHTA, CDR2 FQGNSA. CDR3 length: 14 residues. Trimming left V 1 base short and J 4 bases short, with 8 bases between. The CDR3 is CASSLVAVNQPQHF. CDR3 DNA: TGTGCCAGCAGCTTAGTAGCGGTTAATCAGCCCCAGCATTTT.

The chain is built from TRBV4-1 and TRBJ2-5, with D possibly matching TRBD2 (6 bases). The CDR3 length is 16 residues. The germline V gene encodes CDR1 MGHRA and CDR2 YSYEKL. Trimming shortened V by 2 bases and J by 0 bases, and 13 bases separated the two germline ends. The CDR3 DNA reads TGCGCCAGCAGCCAACTTCAGACGGGGGACCAAGAGACCCAGTACTTC. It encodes CASSQLQTGDQETQYF.

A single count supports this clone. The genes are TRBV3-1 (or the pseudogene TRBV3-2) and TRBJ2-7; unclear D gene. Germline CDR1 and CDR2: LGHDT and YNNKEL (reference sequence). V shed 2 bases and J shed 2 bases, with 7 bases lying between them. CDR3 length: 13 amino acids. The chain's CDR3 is CASSQLVTYEQYF. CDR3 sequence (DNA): TGTGCCAGCAGCCAACTAGTTACCTACGAGCAGTACTTC.

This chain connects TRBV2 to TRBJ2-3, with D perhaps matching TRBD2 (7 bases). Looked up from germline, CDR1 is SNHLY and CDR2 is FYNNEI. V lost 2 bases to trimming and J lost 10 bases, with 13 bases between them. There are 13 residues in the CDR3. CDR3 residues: CASSERGGASQYF. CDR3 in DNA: TGTGCCAGCAGTGAAAGAGGGGGGGCGTCGCAGTATTTT.

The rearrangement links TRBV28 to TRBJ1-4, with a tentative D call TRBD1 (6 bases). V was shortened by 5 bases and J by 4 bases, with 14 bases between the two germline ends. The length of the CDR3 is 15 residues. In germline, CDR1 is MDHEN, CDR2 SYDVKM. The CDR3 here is CASSTTGEVNEKLFF. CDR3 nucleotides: TGTGCCAGCAGTACGACAGGCGAAGTTAATGAAAAACTGTTTTTT.

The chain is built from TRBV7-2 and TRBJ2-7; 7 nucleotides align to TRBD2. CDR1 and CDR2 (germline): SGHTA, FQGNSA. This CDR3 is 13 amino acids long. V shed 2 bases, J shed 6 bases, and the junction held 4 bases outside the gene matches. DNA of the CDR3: TGTGCCAGCAGCTTATCGCGGGAGTCCGAGCAGTACTTC. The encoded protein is CASSLSRESEQYF.

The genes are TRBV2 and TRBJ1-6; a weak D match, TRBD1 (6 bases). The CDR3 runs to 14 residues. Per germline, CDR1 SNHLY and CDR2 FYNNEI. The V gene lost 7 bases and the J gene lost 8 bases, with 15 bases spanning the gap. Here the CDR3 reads CASKYRDLDSPLHF. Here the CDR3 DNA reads TGTGCCAGCAAATACAGGGATCTCGATTCACCCCTCCACTTT. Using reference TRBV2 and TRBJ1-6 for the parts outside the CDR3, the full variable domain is EPEVTQTPSHQVTQMGQEVILRCVPISNHLYFYWYRQILGQKVEFLVSFYNNEISEKSEIFDDQFSVERPDGSNFTLKIRSTKLEDSAMYFCASKYRDLDSPLHFGNGTRLTVT.

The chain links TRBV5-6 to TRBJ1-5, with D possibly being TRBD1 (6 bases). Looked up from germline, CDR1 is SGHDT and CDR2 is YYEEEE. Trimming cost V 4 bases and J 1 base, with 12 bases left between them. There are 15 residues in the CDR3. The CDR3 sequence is CASSPGGPSNQPQHF. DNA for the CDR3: TGTGCCAGCAGCCCCGGGGGGCCAAGCAATCAGCCCCAGCATTTT. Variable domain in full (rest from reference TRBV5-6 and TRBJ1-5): DAGVTQSPTHLIKTRGQQVTLRCSPKSGHDTVSWYQQALGQGPQFIFQYYEEEERQRGNFPDRFSGHQFPNYSSELNVNALLLGDSALYLCASSPGGPSNQPQHFGDGTRLSIL.

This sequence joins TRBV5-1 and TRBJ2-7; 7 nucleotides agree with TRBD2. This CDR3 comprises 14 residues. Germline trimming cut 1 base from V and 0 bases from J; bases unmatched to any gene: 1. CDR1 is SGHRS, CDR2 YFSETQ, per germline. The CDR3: CASSLQRDSYEQYF. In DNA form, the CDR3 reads TGCGCCAGCAGCTTGCAGCGGGACTCCTACGAGCAGTACTTC.

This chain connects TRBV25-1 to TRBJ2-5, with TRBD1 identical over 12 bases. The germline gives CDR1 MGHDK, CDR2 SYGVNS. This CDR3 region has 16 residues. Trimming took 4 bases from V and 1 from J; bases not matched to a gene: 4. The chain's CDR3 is CASSASGQGAQETQYF. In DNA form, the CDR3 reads TGTGCCAGCAGTGCCTCGGGACAGGGGGCCCAAGAGACCCAGTACTTC.

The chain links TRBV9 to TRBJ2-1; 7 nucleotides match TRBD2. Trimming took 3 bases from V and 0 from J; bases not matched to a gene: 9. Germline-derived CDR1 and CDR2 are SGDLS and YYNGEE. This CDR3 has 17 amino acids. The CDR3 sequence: CASSALPLADSYNEQFF. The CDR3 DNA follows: TGTGCCAGCAGCGCCCTCCCCCTAGCGGACTCCTACAATGAGCAGTTCTTC.

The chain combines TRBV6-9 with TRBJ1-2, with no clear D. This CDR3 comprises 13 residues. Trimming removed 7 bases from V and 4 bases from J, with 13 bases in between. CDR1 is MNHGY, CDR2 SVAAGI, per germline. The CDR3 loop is CASTRRHPYGYTF. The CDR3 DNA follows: TGTGCCAGCACCCGGCGACACCCCTATGGCTACACCTTC.

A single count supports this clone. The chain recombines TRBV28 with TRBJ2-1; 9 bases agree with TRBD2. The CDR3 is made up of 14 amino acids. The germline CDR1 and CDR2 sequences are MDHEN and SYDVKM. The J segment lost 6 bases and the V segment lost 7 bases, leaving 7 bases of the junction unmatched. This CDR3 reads CASIGTSFGNEQFF. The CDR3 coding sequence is TGTGCCAGCATTGGGACTAGCTTTGGCAATGAGCAGTTCTTC.

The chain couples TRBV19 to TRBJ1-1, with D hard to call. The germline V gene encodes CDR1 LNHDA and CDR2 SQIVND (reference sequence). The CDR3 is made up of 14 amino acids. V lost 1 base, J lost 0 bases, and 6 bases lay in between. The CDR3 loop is CASSIGGMNTEAFF. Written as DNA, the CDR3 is TGTGCCAGTAGTATAGGTGGCATGAACACTGAAGCTTTCTTT.

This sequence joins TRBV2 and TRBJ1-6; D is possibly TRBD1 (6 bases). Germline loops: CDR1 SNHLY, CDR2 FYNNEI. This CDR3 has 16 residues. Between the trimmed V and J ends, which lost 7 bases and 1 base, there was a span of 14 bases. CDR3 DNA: TGTGCCAGCAAATCGACAGGAAGGTCCTATAATTCACCCCTCCACTTT. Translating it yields CASKSTGRSYNSPLHF. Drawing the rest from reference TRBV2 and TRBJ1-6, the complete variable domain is EPEVTQTPSHQVTQMGQEVILRCVPISNHLYFYWYRQILGQKVEFLVSFYNNEISEKSEIFDDQFSVERPDGSNFTLKIRSTKLEDSAMYFCASKSTGRSYNSPLHFGNGTRLTVT.

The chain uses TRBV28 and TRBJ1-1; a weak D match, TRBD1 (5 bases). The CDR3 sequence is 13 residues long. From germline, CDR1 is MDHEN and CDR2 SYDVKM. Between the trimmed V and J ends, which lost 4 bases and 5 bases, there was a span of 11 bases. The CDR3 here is CASSYSGGTEAFF. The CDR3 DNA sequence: TGTGCCAGCAGTTATTCGGGGGGGACTGAAGCTTTCTTT.

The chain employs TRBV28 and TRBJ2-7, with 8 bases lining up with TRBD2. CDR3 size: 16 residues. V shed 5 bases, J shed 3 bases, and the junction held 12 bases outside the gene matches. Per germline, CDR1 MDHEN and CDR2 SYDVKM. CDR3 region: CASSNVGREVNYEQYF. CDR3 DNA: TGTGCCAGCAGTAATGTTGGGCGGGAGGTTAACTACGAGCAGTACTTC. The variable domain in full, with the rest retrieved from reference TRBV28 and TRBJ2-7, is DVKVTQSSRYLVKRTGEKVFLECVQDMDHENMFWYRQDPGLGLRLIYFSYDVKMKEKGDIPEGYSVSREKKERFSLILESASTNQTSMYLCASSNVGREVNYEQYFGPGTRLTVT.

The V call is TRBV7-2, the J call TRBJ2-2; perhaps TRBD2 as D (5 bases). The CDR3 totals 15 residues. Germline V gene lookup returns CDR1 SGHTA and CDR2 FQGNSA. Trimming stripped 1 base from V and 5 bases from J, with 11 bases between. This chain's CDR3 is CASSLEPSRTGELFF. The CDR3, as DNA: TGTGCCAGCAGCTTAGAGCCTAGCAGGACCGGGGAGCTGTTTTTT.

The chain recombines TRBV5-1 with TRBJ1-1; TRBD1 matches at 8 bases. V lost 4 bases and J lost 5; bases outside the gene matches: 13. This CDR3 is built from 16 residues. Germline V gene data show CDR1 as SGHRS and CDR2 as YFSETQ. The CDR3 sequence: CASSPDDRTGNTEAFF. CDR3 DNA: TGCGCCAGCAGCCCCGATGATAGGACAGGGAATACTGAAGCTTTCTTT.